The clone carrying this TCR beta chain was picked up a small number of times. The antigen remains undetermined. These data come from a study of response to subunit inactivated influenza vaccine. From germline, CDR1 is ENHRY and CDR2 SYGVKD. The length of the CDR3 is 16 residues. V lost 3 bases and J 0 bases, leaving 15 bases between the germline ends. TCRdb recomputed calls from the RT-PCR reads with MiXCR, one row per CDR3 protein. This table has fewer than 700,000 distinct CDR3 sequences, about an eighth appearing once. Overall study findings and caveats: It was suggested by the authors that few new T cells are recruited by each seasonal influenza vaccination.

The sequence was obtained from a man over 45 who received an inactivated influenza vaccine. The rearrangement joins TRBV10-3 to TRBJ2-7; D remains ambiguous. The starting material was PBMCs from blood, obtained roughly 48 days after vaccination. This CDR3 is CAISDSAGRISYEQYF. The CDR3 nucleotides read TGTGCCATCAGTGACTCGGCAGGCCGGATCTCCTACGAGCAGTACTTC.